Following are 16 T cell receptor beta chains from one sample sequenced in a study of blood T cell repertoires in COVID-19. Generated by immunoSEQ multiplex PCR, the TCRdb table keeps only in-frame clones and is missing some. The table has 30,000 to 35,000 clones, 80% to 90% seen once; the top ten hold about 14%. Sequenced input: peripheral blood. These receptors all stem from a man aged 55 to 70 with active COVID-19.

This clone has just one count. V gene TRBV4-1 combines with J gene TRBJ1-1, with D possibly TRBD1 on 5 matching bases. V was clipped by 1 base and J by 3 bases, with 12 bases between them. Germline V gene sequence: CDR1 MGHRA, CDR2 YSYEKL. This CDR3 region has 15 residues. The CDR3 region has the DNA TGCGCCAGCAGCCAAGGGGGGGGATTGTACACTGAAGCTTTCTTT. This sequence encodes CASSQGGGLYTEAFF.

The chain carries TRBV7-2 and TRBJ1-2, with D unresolved. CDR3 length: 13 residues. The germline V gene encodes CDR1 SGHTA and CDR2 FQGNSA. V was cut by 4 bases and J by 0 bases, with 6 bases left in between. The CDR3 sequence: CASSSTANYGYTF. The CDR3 DNA is TGTGCCAGCAGCTCCACGGCTAACTATGGCTACACCTTC.

This rearrangement joins TRBV18 to TRBJ2-2, with D possibly being TRBD2 (5 bases). Trimming left V 6 bases short and J 0 bases short, with 14 bases between. This CDR3 is 16 amino acids long. Germline V gene lookup returns CDR1 KGHSH and CDR2 LQKENI. CDR3: CASSAGPPSNTGELFF. The CDR3 DNA follows: TGTGCCAGCTCGGCGGGCCCTCCCTCGAACACCGGGGAGCTGTTTTTT.

This clone was observed a handful of times. The rearrangement joins TRBV7-6 to TRBJ1-6; unclear D gene. This CDR3 has 12 amino acids. CDR1 is SGHVS, CDR2 FNYEAQ, per germline. The germline V and J ends were trimmed by 4 bases and 9 bases, with 7 bases remaining between them. The CDR3 nucleotides are TGTGCCAGCAGCTCCTATTTTTCACCCCTCCACTTT. It is translated as CASSSYFSPLHF.

This chain connects TRBV10-3 to TRBJ1-5, with D uncertain. This CDR3 region has 13 residues. The ends were cut back, 6 bases at V and 3 bases at J, with 9 bases in the middle. Germline values: CDR1 ENHRY, CDR2 SYGVKD. In nucleotides, the CDR3 is TGTGCCATCAGCCCCGGGAACAATCAGCCCCAGCATTTT. This encodes CAISPGNNQPQHF.

This chain joins TRBV2 and TRBJ2-1, with D maybe TRBD2 (6 bases). CDR3 length: 15 amino acids. The germline CDR1 and CDR2 sequences are SNHLY and FYNNEI. CDR3 region: CATHTWRDSYNEQFF. CDR3 DNA: TGTGCAACGCATACTTGGCGGGACTCCTACAATGAGCAGTTCTTC.

CDR3 nucleotides: TGTGCCAGCAGCCAAGGGGGGCAGGAAACAGATACGCAGTATTTT. Translating gives CASSQGGQETDTQYF. The genes are TRBV3-1 (or the pseudogene TRBV3-2) and TRBJ2-3; D perhaps matches TRBD1 (6 bases). The CDR3 runs to 15 residues. Germline loops: CDR1 LGHDT, CDR2 YNNKEL (reference sequence). The germline V and J ends were trimmed by 1 base and 3 bases, with 11 bases remaining between them.

This clone was observed a few times. The chain employs TRBV4-2 and TRBJ2-7, with D tentatively TRBD2 (6 bases). V lost 5 bases to trimming and J lost 5 bases, with 16 bases between them. The germline V gene encodes CDR1 LGHNA and CDR2 YNFKEQ. This CDR3 region has 14 residues. DNA for the CDR3: TGTGCCAGCAGCTCTCGGGGACTCGGGCACGAGCAGTACTTC. Translation gives CASSSRGLGHEQYF.

This chain links TRBV18 with TRBJ1-2, with 11 bases matching TRBD1. This CDR3 contains 19 residues. With 1 base clipped from V and 1 base from J, the junction kept 11 bases outside the gene matches. The germline V gene encodes CDR1 KGHSH and CDR2 LQKENI. The CDR3 bases are TGTGCCAGCTCACCACAGAGTCCAAGGACAGGGGGCATTAACTATGGCTACACCTTC. It is translated as CASSPQSPRTGGINYGYTF. The full variable domain, in which reference TRBV18 and TRBJ1-2 provide the parts outside the CDR3, is NAGVMQNPRHLVRRRGQEARLRCSPMKGHSHVYWYRQLPEEGLKFMVYLQKENIIDESGMPKERFSAEFPKEGPSILRIQQVVRGDSAAYFCASSPQSPRTGGINYGYTFGSGTRLTVV.

The chain links TRBV18 to TRBJ1-1, with 7 bases identical to TRBD1. This CDR3 comprises 16 residues. V lost 0 bases, J lost 3 bases, and 7 bases stayed unmatched. The germline CDR1 and CDR2 sequences are KGHSH and LQKENI. DNA of the CDR3: TGTGCCAGCTCACCACCGGCTCAGGGGGATGACACTGAAGCTTTCTTT. This codes for CASSPPAQGDDTEAFF.

The chain joins TRBV9 to TRBJ1-3, with TRBD1 as a possible D gene (5 bases). Germline-derived CDR1 and CDR2 are SGDLS and YYNGEE. Trimming cost V 4 bases and J 0 bases, with 23 bases left between them. The CDR3 is 19 residues long. CDR3 in DNA: TGTGCCAGCAGCCCCGAGGTCTACTTTGACAGCCCCTCTGGAAACACCATATATTTT. Protein sequence: CASSPEVYFDSPSGNTIYF.

CDR3 amino acids: CASSYPGQIYGYTF. In DNA form, the CDR3 reads TGTGCCAGCAGTTACCCGGGACAGATCTATGGCTACACCTTC. The V and J genes are TRBV6-2 or TRBV6-3 and TRBJ1-2; 7 bases map to TRBD1. This CDR3 spans 14 amino acids. J lost 4 bases, V lost 2 bases, and 4 bases had no gene match. CDR1 and CDR2 from the germline V gene are MNHEY and SVGEGT.

V gene TRBV19 combines with J gene TRBJ2-5, with 11 bases aligning to TRBD2. CDR1 is LNHDA, CDR2 SQIVND, per germline (reference sequence). Trimming cost V 5 bases and J 10 bases; bases outside gene matches: 12. This CDR3 has 15 residues. This CDR3 is CASSPGTSGGRGQYF. DNA for the CDR3: TGTGCCAGTAGTCCTGGGACTAGCGGCGGCAGGGGCCAGTACTTC.

The chain recombines TRBV4-3 with TRBJ2-7, with 8 positions matching TRBD1. Germline V lookup: CDR1 LGHNA, CDR2 YSLEER. V trimming: 1 base; J trimming: 7 bases; junction bases outside the gene matches: 6. This CDR3 comprises 14 residues. The CDR3 is CASSQATGVGEQYF. The CDR3 nucleotides are TGCGCCAGCAGCCAAGCGACAGGGGTTGGAGAGCAGTACTTC.

The genes are TRBV3-1 (or the pseudogene TRBV3-2) and TRBJ2-7; 11 positions match TRBD2. The J segment lost 4 bases and the V segment lost 4 bases, leaving 6 bases of the junction unmatched. CDR3 length: 15 residues. CDR1 LGHDT and CDR2 YNNKEL come from the germline V gene (reference sequence). Written as DNA, the CDR3 is TGTGCCAGCAGCCGCGGGCTAGCGGGGGGTTACGAGCAGTACTTC. Encoded protein: CASSRGLAGGYEQYF.

J is TRBJ1-2 and V is TRBV3-1 (or the pseudogene TRBV3-2); 8 nucleotides agree with TRBD1. The germline CDR1 and CDR2 sequences are LGHDT and YNNKEL (reference sequence). Trimming at V came to 0 bases and at J to 5 bases, leaving 5 bases not matched to a gene. The length of the CDR3 is 15 residues. The CDR3 bases are TGTGCCAGCAGCCAAGATGGACAGGGCGGGTATGGCTACACCTTC. The encoded protein is CASSQDGQGGYGYTF.